Described below is a single T cell receptor (beta chain) sequence and its context. Study processing details: Amplification of reference gene primers was used by the study to estimate nucleated cell counts. Using immunoSEQ multiplex PCR, the repertoire was profiled, and TCRdb retains in-frame clones only, with some absent. From that table come the V and J calls and clone size; the DNA was used to work out D and trimming. The data show about 110,000 clones, around 80% seen once. This record belongs to a study of blood T cell repertoires in COVID-19. Background on the study: The United States, Italy and Spain supplied acute and convalescent COVID-19 samples. The cDNA or gDNA used as material had been derived from T cells, B-cell-depleted T cells, or PBMCs.

Germline lookup yields CDR1 MNHEY and CDR2 SMNVEV (reference sequence). V shed 2 bases, J shed 3 bases, and the junction held 3 bases outside the gene matches. This CDR3 is 14 amino acids long. Sequencing was performed on peripheral blood. The sequence was collected from a human donor in a cohort sampled during active or convalescent COVID-19. The chain couples TRBV27 to TRBJ1-2; 7 bases map to TRBD1. The CDR3 protein is CASSLDRDYYGYTF. The CDR3 nucleotides are TGTGCCAGCAGTTTAGACAGGGATTACTATGGCTACACCTTC.